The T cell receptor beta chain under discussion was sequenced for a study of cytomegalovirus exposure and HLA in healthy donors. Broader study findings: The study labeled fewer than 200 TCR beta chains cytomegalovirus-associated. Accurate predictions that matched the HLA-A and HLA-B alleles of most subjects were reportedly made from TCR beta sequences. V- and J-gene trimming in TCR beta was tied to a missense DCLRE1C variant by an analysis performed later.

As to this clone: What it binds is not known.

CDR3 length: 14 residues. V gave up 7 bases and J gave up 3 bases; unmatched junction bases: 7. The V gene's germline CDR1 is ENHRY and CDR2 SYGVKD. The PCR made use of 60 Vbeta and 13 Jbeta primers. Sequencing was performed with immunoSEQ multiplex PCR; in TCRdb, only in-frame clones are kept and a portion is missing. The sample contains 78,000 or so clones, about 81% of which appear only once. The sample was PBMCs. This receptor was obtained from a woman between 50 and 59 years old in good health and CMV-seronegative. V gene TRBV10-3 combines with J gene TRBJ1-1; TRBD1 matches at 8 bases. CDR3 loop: CAIKITGGDTEAFF. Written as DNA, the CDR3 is TGTGCCATCAAGATAACAGGGGGGGACACTGAAGCTTTCTTT.